The present entry profiles one TCR beta chain with its context. The data were obtained in a study of shared clonotypes between healthy human individuals. Overall study context: The study enrolled a couple of women and a few men aged 18 to 49.

CDR1 and CDR2 (germline): MNHNS, SASEGT. V lost 7 bases, J lost 7 bases, and 11 bases lay in between. This CDR3 spans 12 amino acids. Deep-level assay runs were performed. Source study methods: Filtering differed for immunoSEQ, which gave only junction sequences without quality scores. Assay used: immunoSEQ multiplex PCR; TCRdb lists only in-frame clones, some missing. Clone size and V and J calls were adopted from that table, with D and trimming inferred from the DNA. The table includes about a million clones, approximately 68% detected once. Sequencing was carried out using memory CD4+ T cells sorted from blood. Subset meaning: CD45RA-negative fraction. The sequence was collected from a young man in good health. The V and J genes are TRBV6-1 and TRBJ2-1; D not certain. The chain's CDR3 is CASTPEVNEQFF. The DNA of the CDR3 is TGTGCCAGCACCCCTGAGGTGAATGAGCAGTTCTTC.